This T cell receptor beta chain was recovered during a study of T cell repertoires in cytomegalovirus infection. Germline CDR1 is SQVTM and CDR2 is ANQGSEA. The CDR3 sequence is 15 residues long. V trimming: 2 bases; J trimming: 2 bases; junction bases outside the gene matches: 5. A single record per CDR3 protein comes from TCRdb applying MiXCR to the reads. The profile shows 250,000 to 300,000 distinct CDR3 sequences, about 20% of them singletons. With regard to this clonotype: The antigen remains unidentified.

The sample was cultured PBMCs, taken from culture after CMV antigen stimulation. This chain uses TRBV29-1 with TRBJ2-3; TRBD2 agrees at 9 bases. This sequence was found in a human donor in good health (CMV status not recorded). Some clones in this sample may be carry-over from other donors' samples. CDR3 DNA sequence: TGCAGCGTTGAAAACCTAGCGGGGCTCACAGATACGCAGTATTTT. Translated, it gives CSVENLAGLTDTQYF.